This TCR beta chain was identified during a study of naive and memory T cell subsets. Regarding the study as a whole: Over 95% of naive TCR sequences appeared only once after error correction, unlike memory subsets. A clonotype means one alpha or beta sequence, not an alpha/beta pair. Gini index rose across naive, CM, EM and EMRA in CD4 and CD8. Possibly reflecting memory cells re-expressing CD45RA, a few larger clonotypes occurred in naive repertoires, especially CD8.

The beta constant-region primer was an equimolar mix of two oligonucleotides covering TRBC1 and TRBC2. Four rounds of PCR amplified the ligated cDNA using nested alpha and beta constant-region primers plus SP2. Ligation attached a single-stranded oligonucleotide with a 12-nucleotide UMI and the SP2 primer to the cDNA 3' end. TCRdb recomputed calls from the UMI-ligation and nested PCR reads with MiXCR, one row per CDR3 protein. The sample has roughly 83,000 distinct CDR3 sequences; about 11% are singletons. This clonotype was seen repeatedly, ten times or more. Its matching antigen is unknown. This TCR derives from a human donor in good health. The sequencing input was naive CD4+ T cells from blood.

The CDR3 here is CSSGSTLNEQFF. CDR3 in DNA: TGCAGCTCCGGAAGCACCCTCAATGAGCAGTTCTTC. The rearrangement uses TRBV29-1 and TRBJ2-1, with unresolved D. With 8 bases removed from V and 6 bases from J, the gap between germline ends came to 14 bases. CDR1 and CDR2 from the germline V gene are SQVTM and ANQGSEA. The CDR3 runs 12 residues.